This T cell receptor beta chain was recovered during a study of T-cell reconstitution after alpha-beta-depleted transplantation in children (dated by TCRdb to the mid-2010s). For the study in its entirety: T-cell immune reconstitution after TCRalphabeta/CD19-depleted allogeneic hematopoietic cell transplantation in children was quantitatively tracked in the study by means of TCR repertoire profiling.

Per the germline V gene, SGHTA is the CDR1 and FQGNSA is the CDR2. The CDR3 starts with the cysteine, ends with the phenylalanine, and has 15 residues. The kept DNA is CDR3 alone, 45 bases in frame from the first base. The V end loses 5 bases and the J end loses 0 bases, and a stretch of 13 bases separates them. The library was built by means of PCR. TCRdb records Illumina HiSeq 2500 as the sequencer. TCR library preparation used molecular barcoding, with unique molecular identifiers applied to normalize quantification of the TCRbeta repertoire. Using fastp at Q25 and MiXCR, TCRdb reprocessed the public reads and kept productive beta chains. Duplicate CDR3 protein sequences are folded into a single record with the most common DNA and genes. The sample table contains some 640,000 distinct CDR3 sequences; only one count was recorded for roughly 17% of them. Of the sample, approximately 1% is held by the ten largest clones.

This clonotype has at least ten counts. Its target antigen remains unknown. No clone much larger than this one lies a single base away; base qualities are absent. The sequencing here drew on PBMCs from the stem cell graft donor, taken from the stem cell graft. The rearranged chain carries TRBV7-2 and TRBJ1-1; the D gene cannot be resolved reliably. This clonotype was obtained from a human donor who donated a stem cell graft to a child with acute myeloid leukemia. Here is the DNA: TGTGCCAGCAGCATTGGACCCACTATGAACACTGAAGCTTTCTTT. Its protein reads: CASSIGPTMNTEAFF. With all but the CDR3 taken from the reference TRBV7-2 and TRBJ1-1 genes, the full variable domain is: GAGVSQSPSNKVTEKGKDVELRCDPISGHTALYWYRQSLGQGLEFLIYFQGNSAPDKSGLPSDRFSAERTGGSVSTLTIQRTQQEDSAVYLCASSIGPTMNTEAFFGQGTRLTVV.